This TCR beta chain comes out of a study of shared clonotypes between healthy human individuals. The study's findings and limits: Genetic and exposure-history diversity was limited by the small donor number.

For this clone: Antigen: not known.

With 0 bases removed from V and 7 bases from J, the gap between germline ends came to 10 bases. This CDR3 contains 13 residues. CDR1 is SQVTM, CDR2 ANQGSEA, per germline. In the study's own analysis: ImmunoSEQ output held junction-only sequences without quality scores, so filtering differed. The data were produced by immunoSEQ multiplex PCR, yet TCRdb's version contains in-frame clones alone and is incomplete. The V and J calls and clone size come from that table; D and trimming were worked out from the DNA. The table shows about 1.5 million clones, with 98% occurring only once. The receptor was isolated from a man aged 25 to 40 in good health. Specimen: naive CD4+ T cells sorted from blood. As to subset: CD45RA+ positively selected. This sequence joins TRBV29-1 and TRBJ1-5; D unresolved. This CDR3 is CSVEENPLQPQHF. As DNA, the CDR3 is TGCAGCGTTGAAGAGAACCCCTTGCAGCCCCAGCATTTT. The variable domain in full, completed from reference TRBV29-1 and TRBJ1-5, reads SAVISQKPSRDICQRGTSLTIQCQVDSQVTMMFWYRQQPGQSLTLIATANQGSEATYESGFVIDKFPISRPNLTFSTLTVSNMSPEDSSIYLCSVEENPLQPQHFGDGTRLSIL.